The sample holds many counts of the clone carrying this T cell receptor beta chain. Its antigen remains unidentified. This sample is drawn from a study of T cells in Graves' hyperthyroidism and ophthalmopathy. TCR beta CDR3 sequences were amplified from RNA transcripts. The HTBI primer set was used in a first-round RT-PCR of the TCR CDR3. MiXCR, run by TCRdb on the multiplex PCR reads, gives a single entry per CDR3 protein. The data contain around 610,000 distinct CDR3 sequences, under 15% of them singletons. Overall study findings and caveats: Among clonotypes expanded in thyroid above 0.001, most were also found in blood. Before onset, ophthalmopathy was predicted by the model a median roughly 6.8 months earlier.

Per the germline V gene, CDR1 is MNHEY and CDR2 is SVGEGT. The CDR3 runs to 15 residues. The ends lost 6 bases at V and 10 bases at J; junction bases unmatched: 11. The TCR comes from a woman in her forties with Graves' ophthalmopathy. The specimen sequenced was blood. The chain carries TRBV6-2 or TRBV6-3 and TRBJ1-5; 11 positions agree with TRBD1. CDR3 coding DNA: TGTGCCAGCAGAACGGGACAGGGGGAGGTATCCCCCCAGCATTTT. Residues: CASRTGQGEVSPQHF.